This TCR beta chain was recorded in a study of T cell changes during pregnancy in multiple sclerosis. The germline V gene encodes CDR1 SGDLS and CDR2 YYNGEE. This CDR3 region has 13 residues. After removal of 2 bases from V and 7 bases from J, the junction contained 2 bases not matched to a gene. The assay was immunoSEQ multiplex PCR, and TCRdb's table has in-frame clones only and misses some. This table has roughly 40,000 clones, roughly nine tenths appearing once. The receptor's source is a female donor with multiple sclerosis, enrolled in a pregnancy study. The sample was CD8+ T cells from peripheral blood mononuclear cells, taken in the first trimester of pregnancy. The chain joins TRBV9 to TRBJ1-2; 10 bases align to TRBD1. CDR3 region: CASSVTGGLGYTF. In DNA, the CDR3 is TGTGCCAGCAGCGTGACAGGGGGCCTTGGCTACACCTTC.